Below, 17 T cell receptor beta chains from the same sample are listed, as sequenced in a study of tumour-infiltrating T cells in Burkitt lymphoma. The repertoire was sequenced with immunoSEQ multiplex PCR; TCRdb's copy has only in-frame clones and lacks some. Of several thousand clones listed, around 80% are singletons. Sequencing input: tumor tissue. Source of these receptors: a human donor with diffuse large B-cell lymphoma. Some clones in this sample may be carry-over from other donors' samples.

The DNA for the CDR3 is TGTGCCTGGAGTGTACTCGGGTACACTGAAGCTTTCTTT. This codes for CAWSVLGYTEAFF. The chain carries TRBV30 and TRBJ1-1; D uncertain. V was shortened by 0 bases and J by 3 bases, with 8 bases between the two germline ends. Germline lookup yields CDR1 GTSNPN and CDR2 SVGIG (reference sequence). The CDR3 sequence is 13 residues long.

The chain employs TRBV2 and TRBJ1-6, with a tentative D call TRBD1 (6 bases). The germline V and J ends were trimmed by 0 bases and 8 bases, with 14 bases remaining between them. This CDR3 comprises 16 residues. Germline V gene sequence: CDR1 SNHLY, CDR2 FYNNEI. The CDR3 region has the DNA TGTGCCAGCAGTGAAGCGCTTGGGGGGCTTGATTCACCCCTCCACTTT. Amino acid sequence: CASSEALGGLDSPLHF. Looking up the rest from reference TRBV2 and TRBJ1-6 gives the full variable domain: EPEVTQTPSHQVTQMGQEVILRCVPISNHLYFYWYRQILGQKVEFLVSFYNNEISEKSEIFDDQFSVERPDGSNFTLKIRSTKLEDSAMYFCASSEALGGLDSPLHFGNGTRLTVT.

The CDR3 protein is CASSSTGIGNTIYF. The CDR3 bases are TGTGCCAGCAGTTCGACAGGGATAGGAAACACCATATATTTT. The chain carries TRBV28 and TRBJ1-3; 7 positions agree with TRBD1. This CDR3 region has 14 residues. Germline loops: CDR1 MDHEN, CDR2 SYDVKM. J was trimmed by 4 bases and V by 4 bases; bases with no gene match: 4.

The rearrangement uses TRBV28 and TRBJ2-1, with 8 bases that match TRBD1. The germline V gene encodes CDR1 MDHEN and CDR2 SYDVKM. This CDR3 has 15 residues. The junction had 5 bases not matched to a gene; V was cut back by 1 base and J by 6 bases. CDR3 DNA sequence: TGTGCCAGCAGTTTATATCAGGGGGCCCGCAATGAGCAGTTCTTC. Encoded protein: CASSLYQGARNEQFF.

J is TRBJ2-7 and V is TRBV7-9; no clear D. Per the germline V gene, CDR1 is SEHNR and CDR2 is FQNEAQ (reference sequence). The V end was cut by 5 bases, the J end by 2 bases, with 10 bases between. The CDR3 length is 13 residues. The CDR3 loop is CASSDTEAYEQYF. CDR3 sequence (DNA): TGTGCCAGCAGCGACACCGAAGCCTACGAGCAGTACTTC.

The chain has TRBV10-1 and TRBJ2-1, with 11 bases lining up with TRBD2. Trimming removed 4 bases from V and 8 bases from J; junction bases left unmatched: 7. Germline V CDR1 and CDR2: WNHNN, SYGVQD (reference sequence). This CDR3 is built from 15 residues. The CDR3 here is CASSASGRNFDEQFF. CDR3 coding DNA: TGCGCCAGCAGTGCTAGCGGGAGGAATTTCGATGAGCAGTTCTTC.

Comments on this clone: A read error may produce the germline difference seen at one junction end. The rearrangement uses TRBV30 and TRBJ2-2; D is tentatively TRBD1 or TRBD2 (5 bases each). Looked up from germline, CDR1 is GTSNPN and CDR2 is SVGIG (reference sequence). The CDR3 length is 13 residues. CDR3: CAGSPGSTGELFF. The DNA of the CDR3 is TGTGCCGGGAGTCCAGGGTCCACCGGGGAGCTGTTTTTT.

J is TRBJ2-1 and V is TRBV15; 12 positions match TRBD2. CDR1 is LNHNV, CDR2 YYDKDF, per germline (reference sequence). V was pared by 0 bases and J by 0 bases, with 0 bases of the junction left unmatched. This CDR3 has 17 amino acids. The CDR3 region has the DNA TGTGCCACCAGCAGAGAGACTAGCGGGAGCTCCTACAATGAGCAGTTCTTC. Translation: CATSRETSGSSYNEQFF.

The table lists this clone with a count of one. This CDR3 reads CASSSQAGTGQETQYF. CDR3 DNA sequence: TGTGCCAGCAGCTCCCAGGCCGGGACAGGGCAAGAGACCCAGTACTTC. The V call is TRBV7-9, the J call TRBJ2-5; 9 nucleotides match TRBD1. The CDR3 contains 16 residues. Germline trimming cut 4 bases from V and 2 bases from J; bases unmatched to any gene: 8. The V gene's germline CDR1 is SEHNR and CDR2 FQNEAQ (reference sequence).

This clone is a singleton in its sample. The rearrangement links TRBV5-5 to TRBJ1-1; 7 nucleotides agree with TRBD1. CDR3 length: 16 residues. V lost 0 bases to trimming and J lost 6 bases; unmatched junction nucleotides: 11. Germline V gene data show CDR1 as SGHKS and CDR2 as YYEKEE (reference sequence). In nucleotides, the CDR3 is TGTGCCAGCAGCTTGGCTTTAGGGGGCATTGGATCTGAAGCTTTCTTT. It encodes CASSLALGGIGSEAFF.

This sequence joins TRBV19 and TRBJ2-5; D perhaps matches TRBD1 (5 bases). V lost 8 bases to trimming and J lost 2 bases, with 12 bases between them. Germline CDR1 is LNHDA and CDR2 is SQIVND (reference sequence). The CDR3 extends over 13 amino acids. The CDR3 is CASSRTMQETQYF. The CDR3, as DNA: TGTGCCAGTTCCCGGACAATGCAAGAGACCCAGTACTTC.

V gene TRBV30 combines with J gene TRBJ2-7, with 12 bases matching TRBD2. Germline-derived CDR1 and CDR2 are GTSNPN and SVGIG (reference sequence). The CDR3 consists of 15 residues. V lost 3 bases to trimming and J lost 3 bases; unmatched junction nucleotides: 6. The CDR3 loop is CAWRMTSGSRYEQYF. The CDR3 DNA reads as TGTGCCTGGAGGATGACTAGCGGGAGTCGCTACGAGCAGTACTTC.

The chain recombines TRBV21-1 with TRBJ1-6. TRBV21-1 is a pseudogene locus. The CDR3 consists of 17 residues. CDR3 bases: TGTGCCAGCAGCAAAGCCACACAGGGAGGACCCATTATGGGAGTCCACTTT. Amino acid sequence: CASSKATQGGPIMGVHF.

The chain couples TRBV9 to TRBJ2-3, with no clear D. The CDR3 consists of 13 residues. V was clipped by 3 bases and J by 10 bases, with 15 bases between them. Germline loops: CDR1 SGDLS, CDR2 YYNGEE. This CDR3 reads CASSADFHSPQYF. CDR3 coding DNA: TGTGCCAGCAGCGCCGACTTCCATTCACCGCAGTATTTT.

The chain employs TRBV18 and TRBJ1-5, with D possibly being TRBD1 (6 bases). The CDR3 contains 16 residues. V was cut by 2 bases and J by 7 bases, with 18 bases left in between. Germline CDR1 and CDR2: KGHSH and LQKENI. The DNA for the CDR3 is TGTGCCAGCTCACCAACAGGGAACAGGGTCCAGCAGCCCCAGCATTTT. Its translation is CASSPTGNRVQQPQHF.

The chain joins TRBV28 to TRBJ1-6, with D unclear. Germline loops: CDR1 MDHEN, CDR2 SYDVKM. The CDR3 is 15 amino acids. The V end lost 6 bases, the J end lost 5 bases, and 14 bases lay between the germline ends. The CDR3 spells CASSQIGRNNSPLHF. The CDR3, as DNA: TGTGCCAGCAGCCAGATTGGACGGAATAATTCACCCCTCCACTTT.

The J gene is TRBJ1-2, the V gene TRBV11-1, with D unclear. The ends were cut back, 5 bases at V and 4 bases at J, with 11 bases in the middle. Germline V gives CDR1 SGHAT, CDR2 FQDESV (reference sequence). The CDR3 covers 13 residues. CDR3 region: CASSKGPAYGYTF. The CDR3 region has the DNA TGTGCCAGCAGCAAAGGACCCGCCTATGGCTACACCTTC.